These 5 T cell receptor beta chains were all obtained from the same sample, sequenced in a study of shared clonotypes between healthy human individuals. Sequenced by immunoSEQ multiplex PCR; TCRdb stores in-frame clones only, minus some. The sample lists 150,000 to 200,000 clones, approximately 92% seen once, with about 0.067% in the top ten. Source material: naive CD4+ T cells sorted from blood. Described subset: CD45RA+ positively selected. The source is a woman aged 25-40 years in good health.

The gene calls are TRBV6-6 and TRBJ2-1; 12 positions match TRBD2. The length of the CDR3 is 15 residues. The V and J ends lost 5 bases and 3 bases, in that order; junction bases with no gene match: 2. CDR1 is MNHNY, CDR2 SVGAGI, per germline (reference sequence). CDR3 nucleotides: TGTGCCAGCAGTCAGACTAGCGGGAGCTACAATGAGCAGTTCTTC. Translated: CASSQTSGSYNEQFF.

The chain carries TRBV6-4 and TRBJ2-7, with 8 bases lining up with TRBD1. The CDR3 is 13 residues long. The V gene's germline CDR1 is MRHNA and CDR2 SNTAGT. V dropped 8 bases and J dropped 0; count of bases not matched to a gene: 3. The CDR3 protein is CASRDRSSYEQYF. For the CDR3, the DNA is TGTGCCAGCCGGGACAGGTCCTCCTACGAGCAGTACTTC.

The gene calls are TRBV19 and TRBJ1-2, with D perhaps TRBD1 (5 bases). In germline, CDR1 is LNHDA, CDR2 SQIVND (reference sequence). This CDR3 contains 13 residues. Trimming shortened V by 6 bases and J by 10 bases, and 18 bases separated the two germline ends. The CDR3 DNA is TGTGCCAGTAGCACGGACAATTCGCTGGTCTACACCTTC. Its protein is CASSTDNSLVYTF.

The V call is TRBV11-2, the J call TRBJ1-1; D is unclear. The length of the CDR3 is 14 residues. Trimming took 2 bases from V and 1 from J, leaving 8 bases between them. CDR1 and CDR2 (germline): SGHAT, FQNNGV. The CDR3 nucleotides are TGTGCCAGCAGCTTACCGTGGTCGAACACTGAAGCTTTCTTT. Protein product: CASSLPWSNTEAFF.

This clone was counted once. This sequence joins TRBV19 and TRBJ2-1, with D maybe TRBD2 (5 bases). V gave up 4 bases and J gave up 8 bases, with 15 bases separating them. CDR3 size: 14 residues. CDR1 LNHDA and CDR2 SQIVND come from the germline V gene (reference sequence). The CDR3 coding sequence is TGTGCCAGTAGTAACGCGGGCCCGGGGTATGAGCAGTTCTTC. Its protein product is CASSNAGPGYEQFF.